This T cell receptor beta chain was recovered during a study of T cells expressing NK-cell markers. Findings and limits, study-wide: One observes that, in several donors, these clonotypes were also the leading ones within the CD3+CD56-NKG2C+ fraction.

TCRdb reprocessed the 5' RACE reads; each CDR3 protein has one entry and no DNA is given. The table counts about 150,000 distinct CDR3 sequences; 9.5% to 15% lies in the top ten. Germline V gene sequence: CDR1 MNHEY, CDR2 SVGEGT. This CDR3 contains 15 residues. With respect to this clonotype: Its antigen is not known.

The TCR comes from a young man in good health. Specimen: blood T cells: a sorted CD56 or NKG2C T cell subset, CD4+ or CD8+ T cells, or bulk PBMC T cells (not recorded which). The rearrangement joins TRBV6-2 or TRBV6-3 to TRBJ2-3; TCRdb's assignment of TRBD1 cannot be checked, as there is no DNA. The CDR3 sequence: CASSYPSGGGDTQYF.